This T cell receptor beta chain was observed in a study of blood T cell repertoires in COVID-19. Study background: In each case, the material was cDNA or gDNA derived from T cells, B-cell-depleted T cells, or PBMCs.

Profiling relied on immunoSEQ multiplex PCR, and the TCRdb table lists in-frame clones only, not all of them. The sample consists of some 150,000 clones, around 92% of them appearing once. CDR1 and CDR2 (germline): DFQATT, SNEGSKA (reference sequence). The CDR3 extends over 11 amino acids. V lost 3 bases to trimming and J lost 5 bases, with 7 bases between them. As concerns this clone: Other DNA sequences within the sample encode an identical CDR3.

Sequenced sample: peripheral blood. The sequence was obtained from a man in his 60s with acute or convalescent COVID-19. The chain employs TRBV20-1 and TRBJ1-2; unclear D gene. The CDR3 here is CSARRGYGYTF. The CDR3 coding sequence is TGCAGTGCTAGGAGAGGTTATGGCTACACCTTC.